The next 18 T cell receptor beta chains were all read from a single sample in a study of T cell responses to AZD1222 COVID-19 vaccine. Profiled with immunoSEQ multiplex PCR; TCRdb holds only in-frame clones, not every one. The sample has almost 80,000 clones; roughly 90% are singletons. Sequenced material: peripheral blood, taken on day 0 of AZD1222 vaccination. The receptors were gathered from an adult in good health.

The V and J genes are TRBV7-2 and TRBJ1-2, with a weak D call TRBD1 (5 bases). Trimming left V 5 bases short and J 4 bases short, with 23 bases between. CDR3 length: 17 residues. Germline CDR1 reads SGHTA; CDR2 reads FQGNSA. Here the CDR3 reads CASSPRSDTFSLYGYTF. The DNA for the CDR3 is TGTGCCAGCAGCCCCCGATCGGACACATTCAGCCTCTATGGCTACACCTTC.

This clone was observed a few times. The rearrangement links TRBV11-2 to TRBJ2-2, with 7 positions matching TRBD2. Germline values: CDR1 SGHAT, CDR2 FQNNGV. CDR3 size: 16 residues. V shed 7 bases, J shed 6 bases, and the junction held 14 bases outside the gene matches. The CDR3 here is CASTPAGASLPGELFF. CDR3 coding DNA: TGTGCCAGCACCCCGGCGGGAGCGTCCCTCCCCGGGGAGCTGTTTTTT.

The chain couples TRBV7-2 to TRBJ2-7; the D gene could be TRBD1 or TRBD2 (5 bases each). V was shortened by 1 base and J by 2 bases, with 12 bases between the two germline ends. Per the germline V gene, CDR1 is SGHTA and CDR2 is FQGNSA. This CDR3 region has 15 residues. CDR3 in DNA: TGTGCCAGCAGCTTAGGGGGTGGGACCGCCTACGAGCAGTACTTC. Amino acid sequence: CASSLGGGTAYEQYF.

The chain has TRBV2 and TRBJ2-2; unclear D gene. Per the germline V gene, CDR1 is SNHLY and CDR2 is FYNNEI. The CDR3 totals 14 residues. The V and J ends lost 7 bases and 1 base respectively, with 10 bases between them. The CDR3 DNA is TGTGCCAGCAAATCCGAATTGAACACCGGGGAGCTGTTTTTT. Its translation is CASKSELNTGELFF.

The count of this clone is one. The chain is built from TRBV5-1 and TRBJ2-7, with 11 nucleotides matching TRBD2. The germline CDR1 and CDR2 sequences are SGHRS and YFSETQ. V trimming: 0 bases; J trimming: 2 bases; junction bases outside the gene matches: 7. The CDR3 has 17 residues. This chain's CDR3 is CASSLADSGRATYEQYF. Here the CDR3 DNA reads TGCGCCAGCAGCTTGGCCGATAGCGGGAGGGCAACCTACGAGCAGTACTTC.

CDR3 region: CASSPRQGRQPQHF. In DNA, the CDR3 is TGTGCCAGCAGCCCTAGACAGGGGCGACAGCCCCAGCATTTT. V and J are TRBV3-1 (or the pseudogene TRBV3-2) and TRBJ1-5, with 8 bases matching TRBD1. After removal of 4 bases from V and 7 bases from J, the junction contained 6 bases not matched to a gene. CDR1 is LGHDT, CDR2 YNNKEL, per germline (reference sequence). The CDR3 spans 14 residues.

V is TRBV2 and J is TRBJ2-1, with no clear D. This CDR3 has 13 residues. Germline assignment: CDR1 SNHLY and CDR2 FYNNEI. V was trimmed by 6 bases and J by 0 bases, leaving 6 bases between them. DNA of the CDR3: TGTGCCAGCAGGGTGGGCTCCTACAATGAGCAGTTCTTC. It specifies CASRVGSYNEQFF.

The chain couples TRBV7-6 to TRBJ2-5, with D tentatively TRBD1 (6 bases). V shed 5 bases and J shed 5 bases, with 15 bases lying between them. CDR3 length: 14 residues. Germline-derived CDR1 and CDR2 are SGHVS and FNYEAQ. CDR3 region: CASSLGQGMETQYF. For the CDR3, the DNA is TGTGCCAGCAGCCTAGGTCAGGGGATGGAGACCCAGTACTTC.

V is TRBV21-1 and J is TRBJ1-2; the D segment call TRBD1 is taken from the table without a DNA check. TRBV21-1 is a documented pseudogene. This CDR3 spans 12 amino acids. The CDR3 here is CASSSRDWGYTF. Written as DNA, the CDR3 is TGTGCCAGCAGCAGCAGGGATTGGGGCTACACCTTC.

In the case of this clone: Other DNA sequences in this specimen translate into the identical CDR3. The CDR3 sequence is CASSLEGTEAFF. The CDR3 bases are TGCGCCAGCAGCTTGGAGGGCACTGAAGCTTTCTTT. The rearrangement joins TRBV5-1 to TRBJ1-1, with D unresolved. Looked up from germline, CDR1 is SGHRS and CDR2 is YFSETQ. This CDR3 has 12 amino acids. Trimming shortened V by 0 bases and J by 4 bases, and 4 bases separated the two germline ends.

This clone was counted only a few times. This rearrangement joins TRBV5-4 to TRBJ2-5, with 10 bases lining up with TRBD1. This CDR3 is 14 amino acids long. The V gene's germline CDR1 is SGHNT and CDR2 YYREEE (reference sequence). V gave up 4 bases and J gave up 5 bases; unmatched junction bases: 5. CDR3 in DNA: TGTGCCAGCAGCAGGGACAGGGGTGGCGAGACCCAGTACTTC. Translated, it gives CASSRDRGGETQYF.

This clone has only one observation. The V and J genes are TRBV6-5 and TRBJ1-5; perhaps TRBD1 as D (6 bases). CDR3 length equals 12 residues. Germline values: CDR1 MNHEY, CDR2 SVGAGI. Deletions cut 8 bases from V and 9 bases from J, with 14 bases between. As DNA, the CDR3 is TGTGCCAGCCGAACAGGGTCGCGGCCCCAGCATTTT. Translation gives CASRTGSRPQHF.

The chain has TRBV30 and TRBJ2-2, with 9 bases identical to TRBD2. Germline trimming cut 2 bases from V and 5 bases from J; bases unmatched to any gene: 6. Germline V lookup: CDR1 GTSNPN, CDR2 SVGIG (reference sequence). The CDR3 runs to 15 residues. For the CDR3, the DNA is TGTGCCTGGAGTATGTTAGCGGGAGATACCGGGGAGCTGTTTTTT. Protein: CAWSMLAGDTGELFF.

In DNA form, the CDR3 reads TGTGCCACCAAGACAGGGAGTGGAACTGAAGCTTTCTTT. It yields the protein CATKTGSGTEAFF. This sequence joins TRBV28 and TRBJ1-1, with TRBD1 identical over 7 bases. The CDR3 has 13 residues. The germline gives CDR1 MDHEN, CDR2 SYDVKM. Trimming at V came to 10 bases and at J to 5 bases, leaving 10 bases not matched to a gene.

The J gene is TRBJ2-7, the V gene TRBV4-1, with D perhaps TRBD1 (5 bases). The CDR3 is 15 amino acids. V was shortened by 1 base and J by 6 bases, with 16 bases between the two germline ends. CDR1 and CDR2 from the germline V gene are MGHRA and YSYEKL. CDR3 nucleotide sequence: TGCGCCAGCAGCCAAGGAGATATGGGGCCTGGCGAGCAGTACTTC. It translates to CASSQGDMGPGEQYF.

Only a few counts were recorded for this clone. The J gene is TRBJ2-2, the V gene TRBV10-2; the match to TRBD2 covers 12 bases. CDR1 and CDR2 from the germline V gene are WSHSY and SAAADI. This CDR3 comprises 15 residues. V lost 6 bases, J lost 4 bases, and 3 bases stayed unmatched. The CDR3 nucleotides are TGCGCCAGCAGGACTAGCGGGGGAGGCACCGGGGAGCTGTTTTTT. It codes for CASRTSGGGTGELFF.

This clone has just a few counts. This chain uses TRBV2 with TRBJ1-1; D is ambiguous. Deletions cut 7 bases from V and 1 base from J, with 13 bases between. The germline CDR1 and CDR2 sequences are SNHLY and FYNNEI. This CDR3 is built from 14 residues. The CDR3 bases are TGTGCCAGCAATATTCGACATACGAACACTGAAGCTTTCTTT. This gives the protein CASNIRHTNTEAFF.

The rearrangement links TRBV6-5 to TRBJ1-1; maybe TRBD1 (5 bases). V was pared by 5 bases and J by 3 bases, with 10 bases between. CDR1 MNHEY and CDR2 SVGAGI come from the germline V gene. The CDR3 extends over 13 amino acids. CDR3 sequence: CASSRGFDTEAFF. The DNA for the CDR3 is TGTGCCAGCAGTAGGGGATTCGACACTGAAGCTTTCTTT.